This T cell receptor (beta chain) comes out of a study of T and B cells in COVID-19 patients. Study as a whole: Of 20 to 25 active-infection patients, 12 were critically ill with mechanical ventilation or extracorporeal membrane oxygenation.

Multiplex PCR with BIOMED2 TRB-A/B primer pools amplified TRB rearrangements. TCRdb used MiXCR to reprocess the multiplex PCR reads, holding one entry per CDR3 protein. The table has about 14,000 distinct CDR3 sequences, 25% to 35% seen once. This clonotype is classed as medium-sized (0.01 to 0.1%). The antigen remains unidentified. J lost 8 bases, V lost 7 bases, and 7 bases had no gene match. Germline CDR1 and CDR2: SQVTM and ANQGSEA. CDR3 length: 11 amino acids. Each TRB amplification used roughly 240-550 ng of genomic DNA from blood. General study points: CD4+, regulatory T cell, CD8+ and sorted SARS-CoV-2-responsive or tetramer+ T cells were not yet sequenced. Active COVID-19 showed highly clonal TRB repertoires; recovery showed diversity and richness above healthy donors. The recovered cohort had approximately 2,000 exclusive TCR clusters, including 31 low generation probability clusters.

The specimen sequenced was blood. The sequence came from a human donor who had recovered from COVID-19. The chain couples TRBV29-1 to TRBJ1-2; 7 bases match TRBD1. CDR3 nucleotide sequence: TGCAGCGCGCCCCAGGGGGGCGGCTACACCTTC. This sequence encodes CSAPQGGGYTF.